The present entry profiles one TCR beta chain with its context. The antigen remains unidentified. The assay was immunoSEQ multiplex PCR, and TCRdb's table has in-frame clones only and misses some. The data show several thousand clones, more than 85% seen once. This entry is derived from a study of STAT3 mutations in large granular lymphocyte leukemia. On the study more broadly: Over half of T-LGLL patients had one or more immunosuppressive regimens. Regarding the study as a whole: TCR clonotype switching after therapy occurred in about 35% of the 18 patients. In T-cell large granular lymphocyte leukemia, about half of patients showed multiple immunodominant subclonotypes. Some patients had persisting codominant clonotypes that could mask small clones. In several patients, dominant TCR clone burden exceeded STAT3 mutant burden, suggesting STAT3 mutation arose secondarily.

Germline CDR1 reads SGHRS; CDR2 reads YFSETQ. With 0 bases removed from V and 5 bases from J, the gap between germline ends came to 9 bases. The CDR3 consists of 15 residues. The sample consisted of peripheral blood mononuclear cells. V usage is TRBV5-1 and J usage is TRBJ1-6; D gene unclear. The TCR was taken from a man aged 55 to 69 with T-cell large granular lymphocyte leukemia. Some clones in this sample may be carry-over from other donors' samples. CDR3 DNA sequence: TGCGCCAGCAGCTTGGTTGACCCTGATAATTCACCCCTCCACTTT. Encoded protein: CASSLVDPDNSPLHF. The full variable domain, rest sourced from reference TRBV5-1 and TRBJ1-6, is KAGVTQTPRYLIKTRGQQVTLSCSPISGHRSVSWYQQTPGQGLQFLFEYFSETQRNKGNFPGRFSGRQFSNSRSEMNVSTLELGDSALYLCASSLVDPDNSPLHFGNGTRLTVT.